Described below is a single T cell receptor (beta chain) sequence and its context. Its antigen target is currently unknown. Base qualities were left out, and no much larger clone turns up one base away. V and J are trimmed by 6 bases and 4 bases, and the gene matches miss 4 bases of the junction. The germline V gene encodes CDR1 MNHEY and CDR2 SVGAGI. Taken from cysteine to phenylalanine, the CDR3 has 13 residues. This entry keeps only the CDR3 DNA: 39 bases, framed from base 1. The data belong to a study of cytomegalovirus exposure and HLA in healthy donors (dated by TCRdb to about 2017). As for the study more broadly: The 650 to 750 repertoires of the first cohort and the 120 validation repertoires were produced on the same platform, according to a later analysis. The aim of the study was to test whether cataloging public T cell receptors could identify signatures of past pathogen exposure. Along with the roughly 710-subject first cohort, a separate validation cohort of 120 different subjects was used. The study combined high-throughput TCR immunosequencing, statistical association of individual TCRs with disease status, and machine learning to predict cytomegalovirus infection status.

Results the study describes overall, beyond this receptor: Subsequent analysis determined that TCRs grouped into clusters in the first cohort also showed a tendency toward co-occurrence across the 120 or so validation repertoires, and roughly 94% of cluster scores exceeded 0. A later analysis had no HLA typing for the validation cohort, so co-occurrence there was scored across all 130 or so repertoires. Most TCR sequences were seen in very few donors, while some public TCRs were found in many individuals. Three of the identified cytomegalovirus-associated TCR beta chains were confirmed in vitro to be specific for cytomegalovirus antigens. The authors suggested that the approach could potentially be generalized to other disease states and immunological phenotypes. The classifier was reported to diagnose cytomegalovirus status with high specificity and sensitivity in both the original cohort and the validation cohort. The study listed 150 to 200 TCR beta chains as associated with cytomegalovirus.

To prepare the library, the immunoSEQ multiplex PCR assay was applied. The authors processed their data as follows. A statistical classification framework was built to diagnose cytomegalovirus status from the catalog of TCR beta chain sequences. The immuneACCESS repertoire file appears here via TCRdb, limited to in-frame rearrangements. These files lack a portion of the clones; in checked studies, under half of the deficit traces to unresolved V genes, and the cause of the others is not known. Clone size and the V and J calls come from that table; the DNA yielded D and trimming. The sample records fewer than 95,000 clones, approximately 84% of which are singletons. The top ten clonotypes cover 12% of the sample. The donors belonged to the validation cohort of 120 subjects, which was separate from the approximately 680-subject first cohort.

The sequence was collected from a woman under 30 in good health and CMV-seropositive. The sample comprised PBMCs. The V gene is TRBV6-5 and the J gene is TRBJ2-7; 9 junctional bases match TRBD1. The CDR3 region reads CASRPGTGYEQYF. In nucleotides, the sequence is TGTGCCAGCAGACCCGGGACAGGGTACGAGCAGTACTTC.